This T cell receptor (beta chain) comes out of a study of blood T cell repertoires in COVID-19 (dated by TCRdb to 2020 to 2022). Context from the whole study: The collaborator samples originated in the United States, Italy and Spain and spanned the acute and convalescent phases of COVID-19. The repertoires were released in a freely available public database intended as a resource for research on the immune response to SARS-CoV-2. The dataset comprised deeply sampled blood TCRbeta repertoires from subjects exposed to, actively infected with, or recovered from COVID-19. Nearly every sample came with metadata listing a de-identified subject ID, COVID-19 status, age in years and sex. The prospective study material was composed of cDNA or gDNA derived from T cells, B-cell-depleted T cells, or PBMCs. Samples came from the ongoing ImmuneRACE study (first 160 participants) plus 1,254 subjects from 6 global collaborators. Where available, HLA class I and class II types were obtained from metadata supplied by the sample provider rather than from assay-based typing. General findings and caveats noted by the study authors: The amount of clinical and demographic metadata varied by source and participant and was provided uncurated.

TCRbeta CDR3 regions were amplified from genomic DNA using the immunoSEQ Assay, a bias-controlled multiplex PCR. The paper's processing steps were these. The number of nucleated cells in each sample was estimated from the amplification of reference gene primers within the assay. To quantify the absolute abundance of each unique TCRbeta CDR3 rearrangement, sequence reads were collapsed and filtered. For each sample, productive Simpson clonality was calculated as the square root of Simpson's diversity index over productive rearrangements. TCRdb carries this immuneACCESS record with in-frame sequences only. Its versions omit some clonotypes, under half of them owing to an unresolved V gene in the studies checked, with the rest unexplained. The V and J calls and clone size were taken over from that table, and D and trimming were inferred from the DNA. For this sample there are roughly 140,000 clones; around 90% appear just once. About 4.2% of the sample rests with the top ten.

The collaborating institutions used their own protocols to collect whole blood in K2EDTA tubes. For TCRbeta analysis, collaborator samples were shipped as frozen whole blood, as isolated PBMCs, or as DNA extracted from either sample type. Trimming leaves V shorter by 0 bases and J shorter by 0 bases, with the junction holding 16 bases beyond the gene matches. Sequences SGHVS (CDR1) and FQNEAQ (CDR2) are obtained from the germline V gene. From its cysteine to its phenylalanine, the CDR3 spans 20 amino acids. The sequence is cut down to CDR3 DNA, 60 bases in frame from base 1. In the case of this clone: What this receptor recognizes is not known. No clone much larger than this one lies a single base away; base qualities are absent.

This receptor was taken from a woman aged 60-75 years with active or convalescent COVID-19. The rearrangement joined TRBV7-8 to TRBJ2-5; 7 bases in the middle match TRBD2. Material for sequencing was peripheral blood. Here the CDR3 is given as CASSLAVLIVGEGHQETQYF. In nucleotides, the sequence is TGTGCCAGCAGCTTAGCGGTATTAATTGTGGGGGAGGGTCACCAAGAGACCCAGTACTTC.